The rows below give T cell receptor beta chains drawn from one sample of a study of blood T cell repertoires in COVID-19. Sequenced by immunoSEQ multiplex PCR; TCRdb stores in-frame clones only, minus some. The table has 380,000 or so clones, about 86% seen once. The specimen was peripheral blood. The receptors shown here come from a woman aged 60-75 years with COVID-19, enrolled during active disease. The conserved cysteine and the conserved F or W are not part of the CDR3 here. Each record gives: J gene, V gene, CDR3 protein.

j_gene: TRBJ2-2
v_gene: TRBV2
CDR3aa: ASSESYTGELF

j_gene: TRBJ2-7
v_gene: TRBV3-1/TRBV3-2
CDR3aa: ASSLGQGLGEQY

j_gene: TRBJ1-2
v_gene: TRBV7-2
CDR3aa: ASSSQTGFGYT

j_gene: TRBJ2-1
v_gene: TRBV7-7
CDR3aa: ASSPSGTGVEQF

j_gene: TRBJ2-7
v_gene: TRBV2
CDR3aa: ASNYVGTAY

j_gene: TRBJ2-2
v_gene: TRBV10-1
CDR3aa: ASSESRGGAGELF

j_gene: TRBJ2-7
v_gene: TRBV7-9
CDR3aa: ASSSANRTGFHEQY

j_gene: TRBJ2-5
v_gene: TRBV9
CDR3aa: ASSPVGGQETQY

j_gene: TRBJ1-2
v_gene: TRBV5-1
CDR3aa: ASSSQGNYGYT

j_gene: TRBJ2-6
v_gene: TRBV30
CDR3aa: AWSRQGYFSGANVLT

j_gene: TRBJ1-6
v_gene: TRBV9
CDR3aa: ASSARQGSSSYNSPLH

j_gene: TRBJ2-2
v_gene: TRBV12-3/TRBV12-4
CDR3aa: ASRYRSGELF

j_gene: TRBJ1-1
v_gene: TRBV4-1
CDR3aa: ASSQDQGTGDTEAF

j_gene: TRBJ1-5
v_gene: TRBV5-1
CDR3aa: ASSLGGGNQPQH

j_gene: TRBJ2-5
v_gene: TRBV5-1
CDR3aa: ASSPNRGLGQETQY